These T cell receptor beta chains were read from a single sample in a study of Ad26.COV2.S vaccination and SARS-CoV-2 variants. Repertoires were generated with immunoSEQ multiplex PCR, while TCRdb's copy carries only in-frame clones and drops some. The data hold 300,000 to 400,000 clones, with 85% observed a single time. The starting material was peripheral blood, obtained in a trial of Ad26.COV2.S vaccine versus placebo. These receptors originate from a person between 18 and 60 years old who received the Ad26.COV2.S COVID-19 vaccine or a placebo. Both conserved end residues are trimmed from each CDR3. The order of the fields is J gene, V gene, CDR3 protein.

j_gene: TRBJ2-2; v_gene: TRBV28; CDR3aa: ASSLLAGTITGELF
j_gene: TRBJ1-2; v_gene: TRBV2; CDR3aa: ASSAFDLDGYT
j_gene: TRBJ2-7; v_gene: TRBV28; CDR3aa: ASSSTSLSYEQY
j_gene: TRBJ2-6; v_gene: TRBV7-2; CDR3aa: ASSLWLAGSSGANVLT
j_gene: TRBJ1-5; v_gene: TRBV6-4; CDR3aa: ASSGTGADIGQPQH
j_gene: TRBJ1-1; v_gene: TRBV7-9; CDR3aa: ASSPMRGGYTEAF
j_gene: TRBJ2-2; v_gene: TRBV11-2; CDR3aa: ASSFSPNTGELF
j_gene: TRBJ1-6; v_gene: TRBV4-3; CDR3aa: ASSQQSNSPLH
j_gene: TRBJ2-1; v_gene: TRBV18; CDR3aa: ASSPRGLDEQF
j_gene: TRBJ2-5; v_gene: TRBV6-6; CDR3aa: ASRQGQETQY
j_gene: TRBJ1-1; v_gene: TRBV29-1; CDR3aa: SVGWGGDTEAF